What follows are 13 T cell receptor beta chains derived from one specimen sequenced in a study of blood T cell repertoires in COVID-19. Produced via immunoSEQ multiplex PCR; TCRdb's table is partial and in-frame only. The sample shows 300,000 to 350,000 clones, roughly 90% of them seen only once. Sequencing was carried out using PBMCs or T cells enriched from blood (not recorded which). The receptors come from a woman aged 25 to 45 who had been exposed to COVID-19.

This CDR3 is CASRYDIQYF. CDR3 sequence (DNA): TGTGCCAGCAGGTATGACATTCAGTACTTC. The chain has TRBV6-5 and TRBJ2-4; D not certain. The CDR3 extends over 10 amino acids. Deletions cut 6 bases from V and 8 bases from J, with 5 bases between. Germline values: CDR1 MNHEY, CDR2 SVGAGI.

J is TRBJ2-1 and V is TRBV19; D gene unclear. In germline, CDR1 is LNHDA, CDR2 SQIVND (reference sequence). With 3 bases removed from V and 5 bases from J, the gap between germline ends came to 8 bases. This CDR3 comprises 13 residues. As DNA, the CDR3 is TGTGCCAGTAGTATTTCGGTGGACAATGAGCAGTTCTTC. Translated, it gives CASSISVDNEQFF. The full variable domain, with the rest looked up from reference TRBV19 and TRBJ2-1, is DGGITQSPKYLFRKEGQNVTLSCEQNLNHDAMYWYRQDPGQGLRLIYYSQIVNDFQKGDIAEGYSVSREKKESFPLTVTSAQKNPTAFYLCASSISVDNEQFFGPGTRLTVL.

This rearrangement joins TRBV7-3 to TRBJ2-1; tentative D call: TRBD2 (5 bases). Trimming left V 2 bases short and J 5 bases short, with 16 bases between. In germline, CDR1 is SGHTA, CDR2 FQGTGA. This CDR3 has 16 amino acids. CDR3 residues: CASSLLSGVPNNEQFF. The CDR3 bases are TGTGCCAGCAGCTTATTGTCCGGGGTACCCAACAATGAGCAGTTCTTC.

V gene TRBV4-2 combines with J gene TRBJ2-2, with D tentatively TRBD1 (6 bases). Trimming pared 3 bases from V and 6 bases from J, leaving 11 bases between. The CDR3 sequence is 14 residues long. Germline assignment: CDR1 LGHNA and CDR2 YNFKEQ. The CDR3, as DNA: TGTGCCAGCAGCCACCACAGGGAATCCGGGGAGCTGTTTTTT. The encoded protein is CASSHHRESGELFF.

J is TRBJ2-1 and V is TRBV28, with 10 bases matching TRBD2. Germline V lookup: CDR1 MDHEN, CDR2 SYDVKM. This CDR3 is 15 amino acids long. V trimming: 5 bases; J trimming: 7 bases; junction bases outside the gene matches: 8. The DNA of the CDR3 is TGTGCCAGCAGTCCCCAGCGGGAGGGGCGGAATGAGCAGTTCTTC. Amino acid sequence: CASSPQREGRNEQFF.

The rearrangement links TRBV28 to TRBJ1-4; D is ambiguous. CDR1 is MDHEN, CDR2 SYDVKM, per germline. CDR3 length: 15 residues. The V end was cut by 6 bases, the J end by 0 bases, with 11 bases between. The CDR3 DNA sequence: TGTGCCAGCAGCGAGGGCACCGCAACTAATGAAAAACTGTTTTTT. Its translation: CASSEGTATNEKLFF. The full variable domain, rest sourced from reference TRBV28 and TRBJ1-4, is DVKVTQSSRYLVKRTGEKVFLECVQDMDHENMFWYRQDPGLGLRLIYFSYDVKMKEKGDIPEGYSVSREKKERFSLILESASTNQTSMYLCASSEGTATNEKLFFGSGTQLSVL.

CDR3 region: CSGQEAVEPYEQYF. DNA of the CDR3: TGCAGCGGCCAGGAGGCCGTGGAGCCCTACGAGCAGTACTTC. The chain carries TRBV29-1 and TRBJ2-7, with D perhaps matching TRBD2 (5 bases). The germline V gene encodes CDR1 SQVTM and CDR2 ANQGSEA. Trimming left V 7 bases short and J 2 bases short, with 18 bases between. There are 14 residues in the CDR3.

The gene calls are TRBV6-1 and TRBJ2-5; D is possibly TRBD2 (7 bases). Germline CDR1 and CDR2: MNHNS and SASEGT. The CDR3 is 15 residues long. V dropped 2 bases and J dropped 5 bases, with 15 bases sitting between them. CDR3 protein: CASSEYRGASETQYF. The CDR3 DNA reads TGTGCCAGCAGTGAATACCGGGGGGCGAGCGAGACCCAGTACTTC.

The chain links TRBV6-5 to TRBJ1-5; 9 bases align to TRBD1. Germline trimming cut 6 bases from V and 2 bases from J; bases unmatched to any gene: 5. The germline V gene has CDR1 MNHEY and CDR2 SVGAGI. The CDR3 totals 15 residues. The CDR3 nucleotides read TGTGCCAGCAGCACGGACAGGGGTGGCAATCAGCCCCAGCATTTT. Protein sequence: CASSTDRGGNQPQHF.

The chain is built from TRBV3-1 (or the pseudogene TRBV3-2) and TRBJ2-3; 7 bases align to TRBD1. The V segment lost 2 bases and the J segment 2 bases; nucleotides outside the gene matches: 10. CDR1 is LGHDT and CDR2 is YNNKEL in the germline V gene (reference sequence). The CDR3 consists of 17 residues. CDR3 residues: CASSQRRQGRFTDTQYF. CDR3 coding DNA: TGTGCCAGCAGCCAAAGACGACAGGGAAGGTTCACAGATACGCAGTATTTT.

J is TRBJ2-4 and V is TRBV19; 7 nucleotides line up with TRBD1. V was clipped by 9 bases and J by 0 bases; unmatched bases: 14. The germline CDR1 and CDR2 sequences are LNHDA and SQIVND (reference sequence). CDR3 length equals 17 residues. CDR3 sequence: CASTPETGSIAKNIQYF. The DNA of the CDR3 is TGTGCCAGCACACCCGAGACAGGGTCTATAGCCAAAAACATTCAGTACTTC.

This rearrangement joins TRBV7-8 to TRBJ2-5, with 11 bases matching TRBD1. This CDR3 spans 14 amino acids. Germline assignment: CDR1 SGHVS and CDR2 FQNEAQ. The ends lost 5 bases at V and 5 bases at J; junction bases unmatched: 4. The CDR3 bases are TGTGCCAGCAGCCGGACAGGGGGCAGGGAGACCCAGTACTTC. This gives the protein CASSRTGGRETQYF.

The chain links TRBV6-1 to TRBJ1-6; 7 nucleotides agree with TRBD1. J was trimmed by 7 bases and V by 2 bases; bases with no gene match: 5. Per germline, CDR1 MNHNS and CDR2 SASEGT. This CDR3 comprises 15 residues. The CDR3 nucleotides read TGTGCCAGCAGTGAAAGGGACAGTAGAAATTCACCCCTCCACTTT. Translation gives CASSERDSRNSPLHF.